These 5 T cell receptor beta chains were sequenced from one sample in a study of T cells in Graves' hyperthyroidism and ophthalmopathy. RNA transcripts yielded amplified TCR beta CDR3 regions. TCR CDR3 underwent first-round RT-PCR with the HTBI primer set. TCRdb processed the multiplex PCR reads anew with MiXCR; each CDR3 protein has one entry. The sample includes roughly 300,000 distinct CDR3 sequences, 18% of them seen just once. Input material: blood. Receptors originate from a woman aged 50 to 60 with Graves' hyperthyroidism.

Worth noting for this clonotype: A single base separates this from a much larger clone, so it may be a read error. This chain joins TRBV2 and TRBJ2-1, with 9 bases identical to TRBD1. Germline V lookup: CDR1 SNHLY, CDR2 FYNNEI. Trimming at V came to 10 bases and at J to 8 bases, leaving 9 bases not matched to a gene. The length of the CDR3 is 13 residues. The CDR3 sequence is CANSLTGGDEQFF. The CDR3 coding sequence is TGTGCCAACAGCTTGACAGGGGGAGATGAGCAGTTCTTC.

The V gene is TRBV20-1, the J gene TRBJ2-7; TRBD2 matches 12 bases. This CDR3 has 16 residues. Trimming at V came to 0 bases and at J to 3 bases, leaving 6 bases not matched to a gene. Germline CDR1 is DFQATT and CDR2 is SNEGSKA (reference sequence). The CDR3 DNA reads as TGCAGTGCTAGAGATGGGGGGGGACTAGCGGGCTACGAGCAGTACTTC. Encoded protein: CSARDGGGLAGYEQYF.

Many counts were recorded for this clonotype. V and J are TRBV12-3 or TRBV12-4 and TRBJ2-5; tentative D call: TRBD2 (6 bases). The length of the CDR3 is 17 residues. V lost 6 bases to trimming and J lost 0 bases, with 20 bases between them. The CDR3 DNA is TGTGCCAGCAGCGCACCCTACGGGCGCGGGAACCAAGAGACCCAGTACTTC. It translates to CASSAPYGRGNQETQYF.

In the case of this clonotype: The junction and the germline gene differ at one end; a read error may be behind it. The chain joins TRBV20-1 to TRBJ2-7; 7 bases map to TRBD1. Germline values: CDR1 DFQATT, CDR2 SNEGSKA (reference sequence). This CDR3 spans 12 amino acids. This chain's CDR3 is CSAKGTVYEQYF. Here the CDR3 DNA reads TGCAGTGCTAAGGGGACAGTCTACGAGCAGTATTTC.

V usage is TRBV9 and J usage is TRBJ1-5; D may be TRBD1 (5 bases). V was shortened by 3 bases and J by 0 bases, with 7 bases between the two germline ends. The CDR3 spans 14 residues. CDR1 is SGDLS and CDR2 is YYNGEE in the germline V gene. Here the CDR3 DNA reads TGTGCCAGCAGCGAGGGGAATAGCAATCAGCCCCAGCATTTT. Protein product: CASSEGNSNQPQHF.